The TCR beta chain described here comes from a study of molecular identifiers for immune sequencing clone quantification. This clonotype was recorded many times. From the PCR reads, TCRdb called clonotypes with MiXCR, one entry per CDR3 protein. Among 88,000 or so distinct CDR3 sequences listed, under 25% were seen once. The CDR3 consists of 15 residues. V gave up 0 bases and J gave up 6 bases, with 13 bases separating them. CDR1 and CDR2 (germline): LGHDT, YNNKEL (reference sequence). The sample taken for sequencing was naive CD8+ T cells from blood, with Jurkat cell RNA spiked in. The subset denotes: FACS-sorted CD8+CD4-CCR7+CD45RA+ naive T cells. This chain links TRBV3-1 with TRBJ2-3; D gene unclear. The TCR comes from a human donor in good health. Some libraries in this study had Jurkat cell RNA spiked in. The CDR3 bases are TGTGCCAGCAGCCAAGAGGAATCCAACGCCGATACGCAGTATTTT. This sequence encodes CASSQEESNADTQYF.